Shown below are 24 T cell receptor beta chains from a single sample sequenced in a study of PD-1 blockade in classical Hodgkin lymphoma. Assay used: immunoSEQ multiplex PCR; TCRdb lists only in-frame clones, some missing. Of tens of thousands of clones in the sample, over 60% were seen once. Every single patient, without exception, relapsed after autologous stem cell transplantation, and brentuximab vedotin exposure varied. Source: peripheral blood mononuclear cells (PBMCs), taken before the second cycle of nivolumab. The receptors come from a human donor with classical Hodgkin lymphoma.

This rearrangement joins TRBV7-8 to TRBJ2-1, with TRBD2 as a possible D gene (5 bases). V lost 3 bases and J lost 6, with 9 bases in between. Germline-derived CDR1 and CDR2 are SGHVS and FQNEAQ. There are 13 residues in the CDR3. As DNA, the CDR3 is TGTGCCAGCAGCTTTTACAGCGGCAATGAGCAGTTCTTC. This encodes CASSFYSGNEQFF.

This clone occurred once. The CDR3 region is CASSPISAGGNNEQFF. In DNA form, the CDR3 reads TGTGCCAGCTCACCCATTAGCGCTGGGGGTAACAATGAGCAGTTCTTC. This chain connects TRBV18 to TRBJ2-1; D could derive from TRBD1 or TRBD2 (5 bases each). CDR3 size: 16 residues. Germline V gives CDR1 KGHSH, CDR2 LQKENI. Trimming removed 3 bases from V and 5 bases from J, with 17 bases in between.

The chain links TRBV4-1 to TRBJ2-3, with 9 positions matching TRBD2. Germline V CDR1 and CDR2: MGHRA, YSYEKL. The trim removed 4 bases at V and 0 bases at J, leaving 5 bases unmatched. This CDR3 comprises 16 residues. CDR3 residues: CASSRAGGTSTDTQYF. CDR3 DNA sequence: TGCGCCAGCAGCCGCGCGGGGGGGACTAGCACAGATACGCAGTATTTT.

The V gene is TRBV28, the J gene TRBJ2-7; maybe TRBD1 (5 bases). The CDR3 extends over 15 amino acids. The V end lost 1 base, the J end lost 5 bases, and 15 bases lay between the germline ends. In germline, CDR1 is MDHEN, CDR2 SYDVKM. The CDR3 region has the DNA TGTGCCAGCAGTTTATTTATGGTCAGGGTCCACGAGCAGTACTTC. Its protein is CASSLFMVRVHEQYF.

This clone was counted a few times. The CDR3 nucleotides are TGCAGCGTCTATGACAGGGGCACTGAAGCTTTCTTT. It codes for CSVYDRGTEAFF. J is TRBJ1-1 and V is TRBV29-1; 8 bases fit TRBD1. Losses at the gene ends were 6 bases for V and 4 bases for J; bases not matched to a gene: 4. The CDR3 extends over 12 amino acids. The germline V gene has CDR1 SQVTM and CDR2 ANQGSEA.

This chain links TRBV9 with TRBJ1-2, with TRBD1 matching over 7 bases. V trimming: 0 bases; J trimming: 8 bases; junction bases outside the gene matches: 7. CDR3 length: 14 amino acids. In germline, CDR1 is SGDLS, CDR2 YYNGEE. The CDR3 region is CASSVVARGEGYTF. The CDR3 nucleotides are TGTGCCAGCAGCGTAGTCGCCAGGGGGGAAGGCTACACCTTC.

J is TRBJ1-4 and V is TRBV7-9; D is undetermined. V was cut by 5 bases and J by 2 bases, with 9 bases left in between. This CDR3 has 14 residues. From germline, CDR1 is SEHNR and CDR2 FQNEAQ (reference sequence). Written as DNA, the CDR3 is TGTGCCAGCAGCGTCTACAGTACTAATGAAAAACTGTTTTTT. Translating it yields CASSVYSTNEKLFF.

This rearrangement joins TRBV10-2 to TRBJ1-5; D gene uncertain. Germline V gene lookup returns CDR1 WSHSY and CDR2 SAAADI. This CDR3 is built from 13 residues. V lost 2 bases and J lost 2, with 4 bases in between. This CDR3 is CASSENGNQPQHF. The CDR3 region has the DNA TGCGCCAGCAGTGAGAACGGCAATCAGCCCCAGCATTTT.

The chain couples TRBV6-5 to TRBJ1-2; D possibly corresponds to TRBD1 (6 bases). The V end lost 2 bases, the J end lost 0 bases, and 13 bases lay between the germline ends. Germline V lookup: CDR1 MNHEY, CDR2 SVGAGI. This CDR3 region has 16 residues. The CDR3 DNA is TGTGCCAGCAGTTACGGCAGGGGTACTTCTAACTATGGCTACACCTTC. Translated: CASSYGRGTSNYGYTF.

V is TRBV5-1 and J is TRBJ2-7, with 8 nucleotides matching TRBD1. Germline V gene data show CDR1 as SGHRS and CDR2 as YFSETQ. Trimming removed 4 bases from V and 4 bases from J; junction bases left unmatched: 7. This CDR3 has 14 residues. The CDR3 DNA reads TGCGCCAGCAGCCCCGGACAGGGTGGGTACGAGCAGTACTTC. This encodes CASSPGQGGYEQYF.

This rearrangement joins TRBV2 to TRBJ1-5, with a possible D match to TRBD1 (6 bases). Germline V gene lookup returns CDR1 SNHLY and CDR2 FYNNEI. This CDR3 is built from 16 residues. Trimming pared 4 bases from V and 2 bases from J, leaving 15 bases between. CDR3 DNA sequence: TGTGCCAGCAGTGCTAGGGGGGCGAGGGGCAATCAGCCCCAGCATTTT. This codes for CASSARGARGNQPQHF.

The V gene is TRBV5-4, the J gene TRBJ2-7; 8 nucleotides align to TRBD2. The length of the CDR3 is 15 residues. Germline values: CDR1 SGHNT, CDR2 YYREEE (reference sequence). With V trimmed by 2 bases and J by 1 base, 5 bases remained unmatched. DNA of the CDR3: TGTGCCAGCAGCTTTCGAGCGGGGGTTTCCTACGAGCAGTACTTC. This codes for CASSFRAGVSYEQYF.

This sequence joins TRBV30 and TRBJ1-3; D uncertain. Trimming pared 2 bases from V and 0 bases from J, leaving 8 bases between. This CDR3 has 14 residues. Looked up from germline, CDR1 is GTSNPN and CDR2 is SVGIG (reference sequence). In DNA, the CDR3 is TGTGCCTGGAGTTCACAATCCTCTGGAAACACCATATATTTT. Protein product: CAWSSQSSGNTIYF. The full variable domain, in which reference TRBV30 and TRBJ1-3 provide the parts outside the CDR3, is SQTIHQWPATLVQPVGSPLSLECTVEGTSNPNLYWYRQAAGRGLQLLFYSVGIGQISSEVPQNLSASRPQDRQFILSSKKLLLSDSGFYLCAWSSQSSGNTIYFGEGSWLTVV.

This chain uses TRBV9 with TRBJ1-1; no definite D call. CDR1 SGDLS and CDR2 YYNGEE come from the germline V gene. The CDR3 is 13 amino acids. V dropped 4 bases and J dropped 7 bases, with 14 bases sitting between them. The CDR3 here is CASSPNGVSEAFF. In nucleotides, the CDR3 is TGTGCCAGCAGCCCTAACGGGGTGAGTGAAGCTTTCTTT.

This clone appeared once. This chain links TRBV7-2 with TRBJ2-4, with TRBD1 matching over 12 bases. In germline, CDR1 is SGHTA, CDR2 FQGNSA. The CDR3 runs 18 residues. Trimming removed 1 base from V and 5 bases from J; junction bases left unmatched: 9. Here the CDR3 reads CASSLGPGQGAVENIQYF. The CDR3 coding sequence is TGTGCCAGCAGCTTAGGACCGGGACAGGGGGCAGTTGAAAACATTCAGTACTTC.

As concerns this clone: A junction boundary mismatches the germline segment, possibly from a read error. The V and J genes are TRBV7-7 and TRBJ2-5; tentatively, D is TRBD1 (7 bases). In germline, CDR1 is SSHAT, CDR2 FNYEAQ (reference sequence). This CDR3 comprises 15 residues. CDR3 coding DNA: TGTGCTAGCAGCCCGAGGAGGGGGCCGGTAGAGACCCAGTACTTC. It translates to CASSPRRGPVETQYF.

This clone occurred once. The V and J genes are TRBV6-4 and TRBJ1-2; unclear D gene. The CDR3 runs 12 residues. CDR1 and CDR2 from the germline V gene are MRHNA and SNTAGT. Trimming took 2 bases from V and 5 from J, leaving 6 bases between them. The CDR3 DNA reads as TGTGCCAGCAGTGACGAGAGATATGGCTACACCTTC. Amino acids: CASSDERYGYTF.

This chain links TRBV11-2 with TRBJ1-1, with 7 bases fitting TRBD1. Germline V CDR1 and CDR2: SGHAT, FQNNGV. This CDR3 contains 14 residues. V dropped 6 bases and J dropped 1; count of bases not matched to a gene: 5. The DNA for the CDR3 is TGTGCCAGCAGGGACAGGAGCCAGAACACTGAAGCTTTCTTT. Residues: CASRDRSQNTEAFF.

The chain is built from TRBV27 and TRBJ1-2, with D possibly matching TRBD1 (5 bases). Germline CDR1 and CDR2: MNHEY and SMNVEV (reference sequence). V lost 5 bases to trimming and J lost 6 bases, with 19 bases between them. The CDR3 totals 15 residues. The CDR3 protein is CASSGRGLSGHGYTF. The CDR3 nucleotides read TGTGCCAGCAGTGGCCGGGGCCTCTCAGGACATGGCTACACCTTC.

This chain joins TRBV6-1 and TRBJ2-7, with 8 bases aligning to TRBD2. Germline CDR1 reads MNHNS; CDR2 reads SASEGT. This CDR3 has 11 residues. The CDR3 here is CASGGVHEQYF. The CDR3 bases are TGTGCTTCCGGGGGGGTCCACGAGCAGTACTTC.

This clone was observed once. The chain links TRBV5-1 to TRBJ2-2; 7 positions agree with TRBD2. V lost 1 base, J lost 1 base, and 4 bases stayed unmatched. Germline V gives CDR1 SGHRS, CDR2 YFSETQ. The CDR3 has 16 residues. The CDR3 spells CASSLIGLGNTGELFF. CDR3 bases: TGCGCCAGCAGCTTGATAGGACTAGGGAACACCGGGGAGCTGTTTTTT.

CDR3 amino acids: CASRPPVRFPYQPQHF. The CDR3 nucleotides read TGTGCCAGCAGGCCACCGGTAAGGTTCCCCTATCAGCCCCAGCATTTT. The rearrangement joins TRBV21-1 to TRBJ1-5. TRBV21-1 counts as a pseudogene. This CDR3 has 16 residues.

The V call is TRBV13, the J call TRBJ2-3, with 11 bases fitting TRBD2. Trimming removed 5 bases from V and 0 bases from J; junction bases left unmatched: 1. This CDR3 is built from 15 residues. Germline CDR1 is PRHDT and CDR2 is FYEKMQ (reference sequence). The CDR3 spells CASSRTSGSTDTQYF. In nucleotides, the CDR3 is TGTGCCAGCAGCCGGACTAGCGGGAGCACAGATACGCAGTATTTT.

The genes are TRBV5-1 and TRBJ2-5, with a possible D match to TRBD1 (5 bases). This CDR3 has 14 amino acids. Germline CDR1 reads SGHRS; CDR2 reads YFSETQ. V was shortened by 2 bases and J by 7 bases, with 15 bases between the two germline ends. CDR3 sequence reads: CASSLGQGGVTQYF. The CDR3 nucleotides read TGCGCCAGCAGCTTAGGGCAGGGTGGAGTGACCCAGTACTTC.